This TCR beta chain was obtained from a study of response to subunit inactivated influenza vaccine. Notes on the study in general: Seasonal influenza vaccination, on each occasion, was suggested by the authors to recruit few new T cells.

The CDR3 runs 14 residues. The V gene end was trimmed by 3 bases and the J gene end by 5 bases; junction bases not matched to a gene: 5. The V gene's germline CDR1 is SQVTM and CDR2 ANQGSEA. This clonotype occurred a few times. Its antigen remains unknown. TCRdb called the RT-PCR reads again in MiXCR, with one record for every CDR3 protein. The repertoire holds approximately 170,000 distinct CDR3 sequences, with 14% as singletons. This clonotype originated in a man aged 45-60 years who received an inactivated influenza vaccine. V and J are TRBV29-1 and TRBJ2-1; 9 positions agree with TRBD2. Source: CD8+ T cells sorted from PBMCs, taken about 5 days after vaccination. CDR3 region: CSVEPRGGNNEQFF. CDR3 nucleotide sequence: TGCAGCGTTGAGCCGCGGGGGGGAAACAATGAGCAGTTCTTC.